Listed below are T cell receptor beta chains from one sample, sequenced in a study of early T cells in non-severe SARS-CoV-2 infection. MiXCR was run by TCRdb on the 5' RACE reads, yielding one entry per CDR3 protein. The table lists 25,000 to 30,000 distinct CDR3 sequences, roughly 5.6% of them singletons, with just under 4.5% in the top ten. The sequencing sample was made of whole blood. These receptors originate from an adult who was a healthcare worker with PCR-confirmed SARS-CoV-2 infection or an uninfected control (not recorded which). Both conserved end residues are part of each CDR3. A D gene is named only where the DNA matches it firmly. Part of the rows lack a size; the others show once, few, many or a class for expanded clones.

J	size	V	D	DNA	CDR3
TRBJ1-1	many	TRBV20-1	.	TGCAGTGCCCCAGGACGGGGACGGACTGAAGCTTTCTTT	CSAPGRGRTEAFF
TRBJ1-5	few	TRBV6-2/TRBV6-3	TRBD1	TGTGCCAGCAGTCTAGGACAGGCGCGCAATCAGCCCCAGCATTTT	CASSLGQARNQPQHF
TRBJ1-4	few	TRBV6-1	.	TGTGCCAGCAATAGTAATGAAAAACTGTTTTTT	CASNSNEKLFF
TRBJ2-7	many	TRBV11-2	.	TGTGCCAGCAGCATCACCTACGAGCAGTACTTC	CASSITYEQYF
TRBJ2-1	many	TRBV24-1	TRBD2	TGTGCCACCAGTGGCTCGTCTACTAGCGGGATTAACAATGAGCAGTTCTTC	CATSGSSTSGINNEQFF
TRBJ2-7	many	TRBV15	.	TGTGCCACCAGCAGAGACAGGGGAGTCACCTACGAGCAGTACTTC	CATSRDRGVTYEQYF
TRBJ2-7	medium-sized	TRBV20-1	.	TGCAGTGCTAAACGGCAGGGGATTTACGAGCAGTACTTC	CSAKRQGIYEQYF
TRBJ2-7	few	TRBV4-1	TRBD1	TGCGCCAGCAGCCAAGTGGACAGGACCTACGAGCAGTACTTC	CASSQVDRTYEQYF
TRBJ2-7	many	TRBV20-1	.	TGCAGTGCTAGAGACCCTACGAGGAACGAGCAGTACTTC	CSARDPTRNEQYF
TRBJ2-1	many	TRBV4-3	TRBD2	TGCGCCAGCAGCCCTGGCTGGACTAGCGGGATCTACAATGAGCAGTTCTTC	CASSPGWTSGIYNEQFF
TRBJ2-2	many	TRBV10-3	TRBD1	TGTGCCATCAGTGTCCGGGACAGATCCACCGGGGAGCTGTTTTTT	CAISVRDRSTGELFF
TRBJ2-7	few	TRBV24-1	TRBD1	TGTGCCACCAGTGGAGGACAGGACCACGAGCAGTACTTC	CATSGGQDHEQYF
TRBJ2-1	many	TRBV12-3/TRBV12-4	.	TGTGCCAGCAGCCGAGATCGAAGGGAGAATGAGCAGTTCTTC	CASSRDRRENEQFF
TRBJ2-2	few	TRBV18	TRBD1	TGTGCCAGCTCACTCAGTACAGGGGGCAAGACCGGGGAGCTGTTTTTT	CASSLSTGGKTGELFF
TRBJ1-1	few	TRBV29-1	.	TGCAGCGTCGAGCAGGGGATGGACACTGAAGCTTTCTTT	CSVEQGMDTEAFF
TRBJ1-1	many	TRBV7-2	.	TGTGCCCTAGGGGCTGAAGCTTTCTTT	CALGAEAFF
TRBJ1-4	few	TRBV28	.	TGTGCCAGCAGTTCATGGCCTGGGACGGAAAAACTGTTTTTT	CASSSWPGTEKLFF
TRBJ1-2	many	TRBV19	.	TGTGCCAGTAGTATAGAGGGGACGTCATTTGGTCACTATGGCTACACCTTC	CASSIEGTSFGHYGYTF
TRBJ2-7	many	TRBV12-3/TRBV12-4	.	TGTGCCAGCAGTTTAGACCAAATGAGGCACGAGCAGTACTTC	CASSLDQMRHEQYF
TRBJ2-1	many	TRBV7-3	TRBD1	TGTGCCAGCAGCTCGACAGGGCGCAATGAGCAGTTCTTC	CASSSTGRNEQFF
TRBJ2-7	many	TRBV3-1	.	TGTGCCAGCAGCCATGGCCAGACCTACGAGCAGTACTTC	CASSHGQTYEQYF
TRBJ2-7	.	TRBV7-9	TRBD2	TGTGCCAGCAGCCCTGTACCGGGACTAGCGGGAGGGCCCTCCTACGAGCAGTACTTC	CASSPVPGLAGGPSYEQYF
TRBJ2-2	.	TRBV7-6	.	TGTGTCAGCAGCCTAGAGGCAAGGGACACCGGGGAGCTGTTTTTT	CVSSLEARDTGELFF
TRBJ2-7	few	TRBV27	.	TGTGCCAGCAGTTTCACGGGGGAGGACTACGAGCAGTACTTC	CASSFTGEDYEQYF
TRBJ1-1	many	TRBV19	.	TGTGCCAGTAGTATGGCATCGATGGGGAGTGAAGCTTTCTTT	CASSMASMGSEAFF
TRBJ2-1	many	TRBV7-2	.	TGTGCCAGCAGTCTTACTAGTAATTCCTACAATGAGCAGTTCTTC	CASSLTSNSYNEQFF
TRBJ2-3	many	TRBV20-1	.	TGCAGTGCCGAGAGGGGTACAGATACGCAGTATTTT	CSAERGTDTQYF
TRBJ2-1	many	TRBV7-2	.	TGTGCCAGCAGCTTAGCGGAGGGGGCCTACAATGAGCAGTTCTTC	CASSLAEGAYNEQFF
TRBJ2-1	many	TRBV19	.	TGTGCCAGTAGTATGAGCTCCTACAATGAGCAGTTCTTC	CASSMSSYNEQFF